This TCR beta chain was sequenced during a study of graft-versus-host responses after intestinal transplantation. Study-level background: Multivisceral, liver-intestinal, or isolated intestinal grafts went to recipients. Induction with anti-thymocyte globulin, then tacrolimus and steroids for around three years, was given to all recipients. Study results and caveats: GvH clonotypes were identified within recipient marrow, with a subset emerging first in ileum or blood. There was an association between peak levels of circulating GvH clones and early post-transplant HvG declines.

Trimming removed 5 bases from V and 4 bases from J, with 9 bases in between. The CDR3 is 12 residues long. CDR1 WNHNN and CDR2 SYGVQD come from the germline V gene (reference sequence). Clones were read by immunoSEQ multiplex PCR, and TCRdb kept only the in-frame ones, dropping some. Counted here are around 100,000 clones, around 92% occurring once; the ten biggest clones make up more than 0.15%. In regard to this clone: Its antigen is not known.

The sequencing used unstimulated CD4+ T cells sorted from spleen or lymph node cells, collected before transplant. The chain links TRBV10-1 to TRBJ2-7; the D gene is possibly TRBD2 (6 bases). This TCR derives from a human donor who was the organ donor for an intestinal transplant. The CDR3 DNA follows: TGCGCCAGCAGTCCCGGGGGATACGAGCAGTACTTC. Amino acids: CASSPGGYEQYF.